This T cell receptor (beta chain) was captured by sequencing in a study of T-cell reconstitution after alpha-beta-depleted transplantation in children. The authors prepared the TCRbeta library with unique molecular identifiers. TCRdb analysed the PCR reads with MiXCR anew, one entry per CDR3 protein. Of hundreds of thousands of distinct CDR3 sequences in the sample, around 17% were seen once. This clonotype was found a few times. The clonotype originates from a human donor who donated a stem cell graft to a child with acute myeloid leukemia. The sequences come from PBMCs from the stem cell graft donor, collected from the stem cell graft.

The CDR3 nucleotides read TGTGCCAGCAGCCCCCGGGGGTTGGGCAATCAGCCCCAGCATTTT. Translated: CASSPRGLGNQPQHF. The rearrangement links TRBV12-3 or TRBV12-4 to TRBJ1-5; weak D call: TRBD1 (5 bases). This CDR3 has 15 amino acids. The V gene lost 6 bases and the J gene lost 2 bases, with 14 bases spanning the gap.